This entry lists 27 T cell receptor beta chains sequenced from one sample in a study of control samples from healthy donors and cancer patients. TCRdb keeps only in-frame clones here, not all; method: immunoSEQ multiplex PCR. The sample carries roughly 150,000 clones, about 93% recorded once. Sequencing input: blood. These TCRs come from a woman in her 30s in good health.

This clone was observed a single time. The CDR3 nucleotides are TGTGCCAGTAGCGCGGGGACAACGTCGGCAGATACGCAGTATTTT. Residues: CASSAGTTSADTQYF. The rearrangement links TRBV19 to TRBJ2-3; D possibly matches TRBD1 or TRBD2 (6 bases each). With 6 bases removed from V and 4 bases from J, the gap between germline ends came to 17 bases. The CDR3 is 15 amino acids. CDR1 is LNHDA, CDR2 SQIVND, per germline (reference sequence).

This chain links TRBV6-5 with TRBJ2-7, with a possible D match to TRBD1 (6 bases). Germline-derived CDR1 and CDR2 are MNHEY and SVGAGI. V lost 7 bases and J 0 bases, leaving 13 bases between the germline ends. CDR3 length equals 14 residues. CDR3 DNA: TGTGCCAGCATAAGACAGGCAGGCTCCTACGAGCAGTACTTC. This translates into CASIRQAGSYEQYF.

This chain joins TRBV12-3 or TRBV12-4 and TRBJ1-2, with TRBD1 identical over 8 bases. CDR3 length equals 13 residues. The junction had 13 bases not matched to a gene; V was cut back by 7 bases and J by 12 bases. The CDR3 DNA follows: TGTGCCAGCACAAGACAGGGGCCCCTCAGGCACACCTTC. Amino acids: CASTRQGPLRHTF.

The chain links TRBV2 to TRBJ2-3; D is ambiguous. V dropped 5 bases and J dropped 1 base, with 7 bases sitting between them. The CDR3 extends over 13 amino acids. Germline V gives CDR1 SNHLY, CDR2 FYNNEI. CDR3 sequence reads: CASSSRGTDTQYF. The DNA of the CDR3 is TGTGCCAGCAGTTCGAGAGGCACAGATACGCAGTATTTT.

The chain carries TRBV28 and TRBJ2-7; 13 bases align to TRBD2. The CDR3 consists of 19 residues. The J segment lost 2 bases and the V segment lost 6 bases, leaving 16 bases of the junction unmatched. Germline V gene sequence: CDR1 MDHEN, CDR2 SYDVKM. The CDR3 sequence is CASSDPTSGRPQGPYEQYF. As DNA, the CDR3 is TGTGCCAGCAGCGATCCGACTAGCGGGAGGCCCCAAGGTCCCTACGAGCAGTACTTC.

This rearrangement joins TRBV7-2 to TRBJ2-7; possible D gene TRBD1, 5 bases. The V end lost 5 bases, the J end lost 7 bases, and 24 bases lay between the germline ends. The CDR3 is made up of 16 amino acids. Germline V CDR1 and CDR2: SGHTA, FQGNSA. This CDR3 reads CASSITGPLSSEEQYF. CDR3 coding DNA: TGTGCCAGCAGCATTACAGGCCCTCTAAGTTCGGAGGAGCAGTACTTC.

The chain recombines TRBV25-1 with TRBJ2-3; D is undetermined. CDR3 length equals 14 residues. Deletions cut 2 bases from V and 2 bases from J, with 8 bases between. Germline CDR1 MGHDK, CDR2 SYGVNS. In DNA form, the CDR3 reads TGTGCCAGCAGTGAAGATCGGCTCACAGATACGCAGTATTTT. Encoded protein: CASSEDRLTDTQYF.

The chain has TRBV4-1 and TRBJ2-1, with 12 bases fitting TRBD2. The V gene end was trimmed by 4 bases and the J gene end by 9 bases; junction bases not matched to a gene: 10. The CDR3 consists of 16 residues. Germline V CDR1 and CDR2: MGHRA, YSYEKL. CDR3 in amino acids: CASSPWTSGKKIEQFF. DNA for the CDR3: TGCGCCAGCAGCCCGTGGACTAGCGGGAAGAAGATTGAGCAGTTCTTC.

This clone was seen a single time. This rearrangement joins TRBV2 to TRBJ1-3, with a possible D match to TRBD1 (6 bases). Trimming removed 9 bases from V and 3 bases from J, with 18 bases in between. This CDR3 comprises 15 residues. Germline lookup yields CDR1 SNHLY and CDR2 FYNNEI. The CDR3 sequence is CARKNREQFGNTIYF. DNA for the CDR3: TGTGCCAGGAAAAACAGGGAACAATTTGGAAACACCATATATTTT.

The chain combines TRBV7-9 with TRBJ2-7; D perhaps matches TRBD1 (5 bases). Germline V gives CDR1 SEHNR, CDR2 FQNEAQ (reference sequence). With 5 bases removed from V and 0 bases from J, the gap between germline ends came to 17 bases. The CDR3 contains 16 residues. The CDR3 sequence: CASSPRFVRASYEQYF. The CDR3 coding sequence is TGTGCCAGCAGCCCTCGCTTCGTCAGGGCCTCCTACGAGCAGTACTTC.

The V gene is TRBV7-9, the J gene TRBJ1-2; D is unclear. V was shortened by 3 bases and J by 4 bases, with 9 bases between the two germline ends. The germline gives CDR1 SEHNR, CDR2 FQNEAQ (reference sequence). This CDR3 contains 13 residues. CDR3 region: CASSFASGYGYTF. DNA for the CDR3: TGTGCCAGCAGCTTTGCCAGTGGCTATGGCTACACCTTC. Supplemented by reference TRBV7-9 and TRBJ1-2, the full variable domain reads DTGVSQNPRHKITKRGQNVTFRCDPISEHNRLYWYRQTLGQGPEFLTYFQNEAQLEKSRLLSDRFSAERPKGSFSTLEIQRTEQGDSAMYLCASSFASGYGYTFGSGTRLTVV.

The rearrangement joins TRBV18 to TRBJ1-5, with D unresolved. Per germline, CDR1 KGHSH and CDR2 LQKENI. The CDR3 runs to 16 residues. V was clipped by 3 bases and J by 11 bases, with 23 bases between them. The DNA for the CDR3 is TGTGCCAGCTCACCCACCGTGCAGGCACCATCAGCGTCCCAGCATTTT. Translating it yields CASSPTVQAPSASQHF.

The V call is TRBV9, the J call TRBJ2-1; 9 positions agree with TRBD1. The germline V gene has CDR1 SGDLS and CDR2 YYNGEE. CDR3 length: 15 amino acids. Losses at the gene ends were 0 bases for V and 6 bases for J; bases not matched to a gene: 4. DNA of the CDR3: TGTGCCAGCAGCGTAGGGGCGACAGGGGGCAATGAGCAGTTCTTC. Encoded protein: CASSVGATGGNEQFF.

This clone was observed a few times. CDR3 amino acids: CASGLVQGYEQFF. The CDR3 DNA reads as TGTGCTAGTGGTTTGGTACAGGGCTATGAGCAGTTCTTC. This rearrangement joins TRBV12-5 to TRBJ2-1, with D maybe TRBD1 (6 bases). In germline, CDR1 is LGHNT, CDR2 FRNRAP. The CDR3 sequence is 13 residues long. The ends were cut back, 0 bases at V and 8 bases at J, with 8 bases in the middle.

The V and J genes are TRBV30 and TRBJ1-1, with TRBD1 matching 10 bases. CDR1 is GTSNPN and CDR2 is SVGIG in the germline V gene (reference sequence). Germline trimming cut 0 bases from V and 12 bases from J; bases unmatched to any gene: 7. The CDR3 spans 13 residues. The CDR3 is CAWSVTGGRKTFF. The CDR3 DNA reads TGTGCCTGGAGTGTGACAGGGGGCAGGAAAACTTTCTTT.

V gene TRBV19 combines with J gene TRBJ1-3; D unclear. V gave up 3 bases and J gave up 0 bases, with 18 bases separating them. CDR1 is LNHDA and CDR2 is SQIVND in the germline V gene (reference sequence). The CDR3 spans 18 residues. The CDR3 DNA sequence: TGTGCCAGTAGTATGTTTGGAGGACGGCTCAGCTCTGGAAACACCATATATTTT. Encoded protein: CASSMFGGRLSSGNTIYF.

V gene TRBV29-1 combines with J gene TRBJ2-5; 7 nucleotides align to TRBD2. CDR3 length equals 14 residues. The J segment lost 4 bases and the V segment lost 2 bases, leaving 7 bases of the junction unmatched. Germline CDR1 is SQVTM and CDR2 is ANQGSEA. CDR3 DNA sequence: TGCAGCGTTGAATTGCGCGGGAGAGGAGAGACCCAGTACTTC. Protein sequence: CSVELRGRGETQYF.

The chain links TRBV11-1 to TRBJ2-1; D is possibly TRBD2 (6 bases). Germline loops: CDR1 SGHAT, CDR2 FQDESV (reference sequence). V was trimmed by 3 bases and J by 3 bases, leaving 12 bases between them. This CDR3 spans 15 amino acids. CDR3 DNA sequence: TGTGCCAGCAGCTTGTTGGCGGGGAACTACAATGAGCAGTTCTTC. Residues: CASSLLAGNYNEQFF.

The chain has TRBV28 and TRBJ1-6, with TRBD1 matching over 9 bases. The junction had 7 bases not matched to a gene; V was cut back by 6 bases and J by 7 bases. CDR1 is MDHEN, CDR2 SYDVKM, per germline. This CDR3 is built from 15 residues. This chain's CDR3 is CASRPRDRVNSPLHF. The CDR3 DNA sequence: TGTGCCAGCAGACCCCGGGACAGGGTGAATTCACCCCTCCACTTT. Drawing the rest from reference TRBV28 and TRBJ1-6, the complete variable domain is DVKVTQSSRYLVKRTGEKVFLECVQDMDHENMFWYRQDPGLGLRLIYFSYDVKMKEKGDIPEGYSVSREKKERFSLILESASTNQTSMYLCASRPRDRVNSPLHFGNGTRLTVT.

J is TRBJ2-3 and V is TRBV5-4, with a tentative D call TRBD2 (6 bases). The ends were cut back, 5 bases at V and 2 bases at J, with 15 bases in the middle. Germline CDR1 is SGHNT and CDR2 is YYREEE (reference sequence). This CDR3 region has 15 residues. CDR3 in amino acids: CASSRRGSLTDTQYF. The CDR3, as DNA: TGTGCCAGCAGTAGACGGGGGAGTCTCACAGATACGCAGTATTTT.

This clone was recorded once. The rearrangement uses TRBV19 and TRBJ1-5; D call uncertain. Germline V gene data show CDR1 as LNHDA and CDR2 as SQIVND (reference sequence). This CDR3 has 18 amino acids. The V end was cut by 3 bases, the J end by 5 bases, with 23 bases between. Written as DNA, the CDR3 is TGTGCCAGTAGTATTCCCGGCATCGGCGGGGAAGGCGATCAGCCCCAGCATTTT. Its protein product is CASSIPGIGGEGDQPQHF.

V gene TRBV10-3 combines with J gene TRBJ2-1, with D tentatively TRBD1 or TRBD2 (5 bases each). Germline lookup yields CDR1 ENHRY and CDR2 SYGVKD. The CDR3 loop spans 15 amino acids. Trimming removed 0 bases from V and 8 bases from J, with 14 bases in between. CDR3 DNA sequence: TGTGCCATCAGTGAGTCAGGGACGAAGAACGATGAGCAGTTCTTC. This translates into CAISESGTKNDEQFF.

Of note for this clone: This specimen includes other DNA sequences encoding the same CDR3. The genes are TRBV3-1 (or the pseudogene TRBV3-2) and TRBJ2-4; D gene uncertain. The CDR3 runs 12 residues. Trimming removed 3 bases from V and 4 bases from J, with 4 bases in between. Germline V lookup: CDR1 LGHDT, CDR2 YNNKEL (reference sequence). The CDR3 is CASSHGKNIQYF. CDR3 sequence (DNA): TGTGCCAGCAGCCATGGAAAAAACATTCAGTACTTC.

The chain's CDR3 is CASRATNEKLFF. The DNA of the CDR3 is TGTGCCAGCAGAGCAACTAATGAAAAACTGTTTTTT. V usage is TRBV28 and J usage is TRBJ1-4; no reliable D call. V lost 6 bases and J lost 0, with 2 bases in between. Germline V gene data show CDR1 as MDHEN and CDR2 as SYDVKM. CDR3 length: 12 amino acids.

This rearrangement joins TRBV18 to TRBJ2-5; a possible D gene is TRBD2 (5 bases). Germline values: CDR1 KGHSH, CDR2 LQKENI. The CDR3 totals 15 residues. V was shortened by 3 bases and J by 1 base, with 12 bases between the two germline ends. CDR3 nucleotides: TGTGCCAGCTCACCCTGGACTGACCTCCAAGAGACCCAGTACTTC. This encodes CASSPWTDLQETQYF.

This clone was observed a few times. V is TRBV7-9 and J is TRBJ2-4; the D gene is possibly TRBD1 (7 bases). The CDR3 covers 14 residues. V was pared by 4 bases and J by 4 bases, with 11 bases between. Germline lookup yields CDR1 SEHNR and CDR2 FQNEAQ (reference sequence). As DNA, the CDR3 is TGTGCCAGCAGCTCGGGGGACAGAAAAAACATTCAGTACTTC. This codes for CASSSGDRKNIQYF.

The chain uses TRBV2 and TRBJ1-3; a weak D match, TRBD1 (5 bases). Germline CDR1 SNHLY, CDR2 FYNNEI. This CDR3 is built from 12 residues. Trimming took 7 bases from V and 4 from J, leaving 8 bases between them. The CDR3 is CASTEGGNTIYF. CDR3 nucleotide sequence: TGTGCCAGCACCGAGGGGGGAAACACCATATATTTT.